The clone carrying this TCR beta chain was seen a single time. The antigen is unknown. Here immunoSEQ multiplex PCR was the method, and the copy in TCRdb shows in-frame clones only, minus some. The table lists 30,000 to 40,000 clones, approximately 70% of them singletons. This entry comes from a study of radiotherapy plus CTLA-4 blockade in lung cancer. In the study overall: Of the patients, about 20% showed objective responses and more than 30% attained disease control.

Trimming removed 5 bases from V and 0 bases from J, with 25 bases in between. Per the germline V gene, CDR1 is SGHTA and CDR2 is FQGNSA. This CDR3 spans 19 amino acids. Ipilimumab CTLA-4 blockade and focal radiation were given to patients with chemo-refractory metastatic non-small-cell lung cancer. Points from the study as a whole: Researchers report tumor-derived TCR clones expanding in blood after radiotherapy plus ipilimumab.

This material consisted of peripheral blood, taken from a patient treated with radiotherapy plus ipilimumab. The chain is built from TRBV7-2 and TRBJ1-1, with TRBD1 as a possible D gene (6 bases). This TCR derives from a human donor with non-small cell lung cancer who had stable disease on radiotherapy plus ipilimumab. CDR3 in DNA: TGTGCCAGCAGCCGCTACTTGCCGACAGGTTCTATTGTGAACACTGAAGCTTTCTTT. Protein product: CASSRYLPTGSIVNTEAFF.